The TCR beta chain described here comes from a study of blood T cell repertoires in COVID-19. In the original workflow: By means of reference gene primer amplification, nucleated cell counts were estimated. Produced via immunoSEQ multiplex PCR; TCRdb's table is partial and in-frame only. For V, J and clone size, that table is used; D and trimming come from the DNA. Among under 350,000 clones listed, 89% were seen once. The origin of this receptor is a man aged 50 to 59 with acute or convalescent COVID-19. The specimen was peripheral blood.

The CDR3, as DNA: TGTGCCAGCTCATCCCACATAAGCTCCTACAATGAGCAGTTCTTC. It specifies CASSSHISSYNEQFF. The chain joins TRBV18 to TRBJ2-1; no firm D call. This CDR3 has 15 residues. V gave up 5 bases and J gave up 0 bases, with 11 bases separating them. Germline values: CDR1 KGHSH, CDR2 LQKENI.